Listed below are T cell receptor beta chains from one sample, sequenced in a study of T cells in Graves' hyperthyroidism and ophthalmopathy. Each CDR3 protein gets one entry after TCRdb re-called the multiplex PCR reads with MiXCR. The sample has approximately 370,000 distinct CDR3 sequences, about 18% seen once. The sequenced sample was blood. The receptor source for this set is a woman aged 25 to 39 with Graves' hyperthyroidism that later progressed to Graves' ophthalmopathy. Each CDR3 is given with its conserved first and last residue. The D gene is left open where the match is weak. A row's size may be missing; if present it is once, few, many or a size class.

NA	many	TRBV12-3/TRBV12-4	TRBJ1-5	TGTGCCAGCACCCATACTAGCAATCAGCCCCAGCATTTT	CASTHTSNQPQHF
NA	many	TRBV3-1	TRBJ1-2	TGTGCCAGCAGCCAAGATAGGACAGTCTATGGCTACACCTTC	CASSQDRTVYGYTF
NA	few	TRBV15	TRBJ1-5	TGTGCCACCAGCAGAGACAGGGGTAGCAATCAGCCCCAGCATTTT	CATSRDRGSNQPQHF
NA	few	TRBV6-1	TRBJ2-2	TGTGCCAGAAGGGAGGCCGGGGAGCTGTTTTTT	CARREAGELFF
TRBD2	NA	TRBV13	TRBJ2-3	TGTGCCAGCAGCAACCTAGCGGGAGGGCGGGATACGCAGTATTTT	CASSNLAGGRDTQYF
NA	many	TRBV20-1	TRBJ2-1	TGCAGTGCTAGCGGGACCAGCAGGGGGGGGCAGTTCTTC	CSASGTSRGGQFF
TRBD1	few	TRBV7-9	TRBJ2-2	TGTGCCAGCAGGGAGGATCTAGGGGGCGCGAGGACCGGGGAGCTGTTTTTT	CASREDLGGARTGELFF
NA	NA	TRBV5-1	TRBJ1-2	TGCGCCAGCAGCCCTATTGGAGGGGGATATGGCTACACCTTC	CASSPIGGGYGYTF
NA	NA	TRBV29-1	TRBJ2-4	TGCAGCGTTAAACAGGGATTAGAAAACATTCAGTACTTC	CSVKQGLENIQYF
NA	many	TRBV24-1	TRBJ2-7	TGTGCCACCATGGGCCGGGACAACTCCTACGAGCAGTACTTC	CATMGRDNSYEQYF
TRBD1	many	TRBV27	TRBJ1-6	TGTGCCAGCAGTTCCGGGACAGGGGGCGGTGGTTCACCCCTCCACTTT	CASSSGTGGGGSPLHF
TRBD2	few	TRBV20-1	TRBJ2-1	TGCAGTGCTAGAAAAAGAGCGGGAGCTTACAATGAGCAGTTCTTC	CSARKRAGAYNEQFF
NA	NA	TRBV30	TRBJ1-1	TGTGCCTGGAGGGGACTGAACACTGAAGCTTTCTTT	CAWRGLNTEAFF
NA	many	TRBV28	TRBJ2-7	TGTGCCAGCAGTCACCTCGGGGCGCCCTACGAGCAGTACTTC	CASSHLGAPYEQYF
TRBD2	many	TRBV29-1	TRBJ2-7	TGCAGCGTTGTGGGACAGGGTCCCGTAGCGGGAGGGCTTCAGGTCGAGCAGTACTTC	CSVVGQGPVAGGLQVEQYF
NA	NA	TRBV7-2	TRBJ2-7	TGTGCCAGCACCGACAGGGGAGGGTACGAGCAGTACTTC	CASTDRGGYEQYF
NA	few	TRBV19	TRBJ2-5	TGTGCCAGTCCTCAAGAGACCCAGTACTTC	CASPQETQYF
TRBD2	NA	TRBV19	TRBJ2-1	TGTGCCAGTAGGGCGGGGGAGACCTACAATGAGCAGTTCTTC	CASRAGETYNEQFF
NA	many	TRBV2	TRBJ1-1	TGTGCCAGCATGGTGAACACTGAAGCTTTCTTT	CASMVNTEAFF
TRBD1	many	TRBV27	TRBJ2-4	TGTGCCAGCAGTTCCTACCGGACAGGGAAAAACATTCAGTACTTC	CASSSYRTGKNIQYF
NA	many	TRBV15	TRBJ1-6	TGTGCCACCAGCAGAGATCGGTATAATTCACCCCTCCACTTT	CATSRDRYNSPLHF
TRBD1	many	TRBV19	TRBJ1-1	TGTGCCACCCAGACAGGGCGGAACACTGAAGCTTTCTTT	CATQTGRNTEAFF
TRBD2	NA	TRBV29-1	TRBJ2-3	TGCAGCGTCTCGGGACGGGAGGGCGGGGCGGGGACAGATACGCAGTATTTT	CSVSGREGGAGTDTQYF
NA	NA	TRBV19	TRBJ1-2	TGTGCCAGTAGTGTACAGGGAGGAGGCTACACCTTC	CASSVQGGGYTF
NA	many	TRBV28	TRBJ1-2	TGTGCCAGCACCGAGAACTATGGCTACACCTTC	CASTENYGYTF
NA	many	TRBV5-4	TRBJ1-4	TGTGCCAGCAGCCTCTCCGACGGAAAACTGTTTTTT	CASSLSDGKLFF
TRBD1	many	TRBV11-2	TRBJ2-2	TGTGCCAGCAGAAAAACAGGGGGCCCGAACACCGGGGAGCTGTTTTTT	CASRKTGGPNTGELFF
TRBD1	few	TRBV19	TRBJ1-5	TGTGCCAGTAGCCCCACCCACCGGACAGGGCGCCAGCCCCAGCATTTT	CASSPTHRTGRQPQHF
NA	many	TRBV7-2	TRBJ2-3	TGTGCCAGCAGCCCGACCTTGCTAGGTGTCACAGATACGCAGTATTTT	CASSPTLLGVTDTQYF
NA	NA	TRBV7-6	TRBJ2-5	TGTGCCAGCAGCCTAATAGGCGGGCTAGCCATGGAGACCCAGTACTTC	CASSLIGGLAMETQYF
NA	many	TRBV11-2	TRBJ2-2	TGTGCCAGCAGCTTCCTTAAGAACACCGGGGAGCTGTTTTTT	CASSFLKNTGELFF
TRBD2	NA	TRBV7-8	TRBJ2-3	TGTGCCAGCAGATTGACTAGCGGGGCCACAGATACGCAGTATTTT	CASRLTSGATDTQYF
NA	few	TRBV5-8	TRBJ2-3	TGTGCCAGCAGGTTACAGGGCGTTGATACGCAGTATTTT	CASRLQGVDTQYF
NA	NA	TRBV12-3/TRBV12-4	TRBJ1-5	TGTGCCAGCAGTTTCGTGGGGGGCGGCCAGCCCCAGCATTTT	CASSFVGGGQPQHF
NA	many	TRBV12-3/TRBV12-4	TRBJ2-3	TGTGCCAGCAGTTTAGTCGGAGGTGGGGATACGCAGTATTTT	CASSLVGGGDTQYF
NA	many	TRBV19	TRBJ1-2	TGTGCCAGTAGTCAGACAGACTATGGCTACACCTTC	CASSQTDYGYTF
NA	NA	TRBV11-2	TRBJ2-5	TGTGCCAGCAGCTTAGATCGGGTGCGGGAGACCCAGTACTTC	CASSLDRVRETQYF
NA	many	TRBV27	TRBJ2-3	TGTGCCAGCTCTTACAGGGAGGATGGAACAGATACGCAGTATTTT	CASSYREDGTDTQYF
NA	NA	TRBV12-3/TRBV12-4	TRBJ2-7	TGTGCCAGCAGTCCTATCTCCCCCTACGAGCAGTACTTC	CASSPISPYEQYF
NA	few	TRBV4-1	TRBJ2-7	TGCGCCAGCAGCCAAGCGGGGCGTCTCGCGGGCGAGCAGTACTTC	CASSQAGRLAGEQYF